This TCR beta chain was found in a study of cytomegalovirus exposure and HLA in healthy donors. Notes on the study in general: An analysis was carried out later, and it reportedly showed fewer N-insertions in an Asian-associated ancestry cluster than the 666-donor mean. Beyond CMV serostatus, there was no information to go on about immune exposure. In vitro testing confirmed a few CMV-associated chains as specific for CMV antigens.

Note on this clone: Its matching antigen is unknown.

This CDR3 is 14 amino acids long. Per germline, CDR1 KGHSH and CDR2 LQKENI. V lost 3 bases and J 2 bases, leaving 10 bases between the germline ends. A multiplex PCR was run with 60 Vbeta primers and 13 Jbeta primers. Original methodology: In a later analysis, the count reached 75 million to 90 million unique TCR beta chains, with around 11 million shared. Produced via immunoSEQ multiplex PCR; TCRdb's table is partial and in-frame only. V, J and clone size are taken as reported in that table, and D and trimming were inferred from the DNA itself. This table has 100,000 to 150,000 clones, roughly 79% appearing once.

The sample was PBMCs. The V call is TRBV18, the J call TRBJ1-1, with unresolved D. This TCR was sampled from a man aged 18 to 29 in good health and CMV-seronegative. DNA of the CDR3: TGTGCCAGCTCACCCCAAGCAAGCAACACTGAAGCTTTCTTT. Its protein product is CASSPQASNTEAFF. Filled out from reference TRBV18 and TRBJ1-1, the complete variable domain reads NAGVMQNPRHLVRRRGQEARLRCSPMKGHSHVYWYRQLPEEGLKFMVYLQKENIIDESGMPKERFSAEFPKEGPSILRIQQVVRGDSAAYFCASSPQASNTEAFFGQGTRLTVV.